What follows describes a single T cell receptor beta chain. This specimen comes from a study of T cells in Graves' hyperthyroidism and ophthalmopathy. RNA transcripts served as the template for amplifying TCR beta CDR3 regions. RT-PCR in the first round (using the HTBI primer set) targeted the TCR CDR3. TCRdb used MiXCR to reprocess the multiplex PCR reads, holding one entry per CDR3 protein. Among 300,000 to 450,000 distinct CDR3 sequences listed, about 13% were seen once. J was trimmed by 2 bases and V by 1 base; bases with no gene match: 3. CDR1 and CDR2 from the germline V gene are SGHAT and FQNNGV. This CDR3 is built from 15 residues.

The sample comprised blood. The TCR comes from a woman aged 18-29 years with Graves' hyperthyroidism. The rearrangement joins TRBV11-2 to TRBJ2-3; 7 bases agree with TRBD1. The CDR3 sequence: CASSLGQGFTDTQYF. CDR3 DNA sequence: TGTGCCAGCAGCTTAGGACAGGGATTCACAGATACGCAGTATTTT.